The present entry profiles one TCR beta chain with its context. What it binds is not known. With 60 Vbeta and 13 Jbeta primers, the PCR was carried out. TCRdb's copy holds only in-frame clones and misses some; the assay was immunoSEQ multiplex PCR. The sample has 180,000 or so clones; roughly 85% are singletons. This entry comes from a study of cytomegalovirus exposure and HLA in healthy donors. V was shortened by 4 bases and J by 6 bases, with 6 bases between the two germline ends. The germline V gene encodes CDR1 MGHDK and CDR2 SYGVNS. CDR3 length: 12 amino acids. General study findings and limits: TCR beta chains numbering some 160 were designated cytomegalovirus-associated.

This receptor was obtained from a man over 45 in good health and CMV-seropositive. The genes are TRBV25-1 and TRBJ2-2; unclear D gene. Sequences were obtained from PBMCs. CDR3 protein: CASSAGPGELFF. CDR3 sequence (DNA): TGTGCCAGCAGTGCAGGTCCCGGGGAGCTGTTTTTT.